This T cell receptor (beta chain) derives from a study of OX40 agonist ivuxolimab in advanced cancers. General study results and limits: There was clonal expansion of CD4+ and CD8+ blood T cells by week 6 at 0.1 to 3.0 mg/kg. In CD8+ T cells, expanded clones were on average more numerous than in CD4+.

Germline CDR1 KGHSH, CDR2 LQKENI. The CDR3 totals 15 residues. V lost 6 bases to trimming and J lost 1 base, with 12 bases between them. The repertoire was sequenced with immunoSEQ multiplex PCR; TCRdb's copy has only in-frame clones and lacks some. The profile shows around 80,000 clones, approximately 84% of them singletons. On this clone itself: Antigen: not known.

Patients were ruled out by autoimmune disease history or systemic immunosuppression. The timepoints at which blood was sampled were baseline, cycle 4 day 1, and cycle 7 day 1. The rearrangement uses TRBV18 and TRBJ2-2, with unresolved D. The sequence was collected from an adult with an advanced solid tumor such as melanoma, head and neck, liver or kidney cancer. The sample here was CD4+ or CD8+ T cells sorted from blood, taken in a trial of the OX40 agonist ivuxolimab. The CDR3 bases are TGTGCCAGCTCTTCTACGGACGAGAACACCGGGGAGCTGTTTTTT. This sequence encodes CASSSTDENTGELFF.